This TCR beta chain was captured by sequencing in a study of PD-1 blockade in classical Hodgkin lymphoma. At the level of the study: Patients had nivolumab dosed at 3 mg/kg, delivered intravenously every 2 weeks. Study-level points and caveats: Reported findings placed baseline TCR diversity lower in newly diagnosed patients (compared with healthy donors). By C4D1, CD4+ diversity increased significantly, especially in complete responders. Although disease activity or prior therapy may be involved, causes of the repertoire differences remain undefined.

Concerning this clone: Its target is not known.

TCRdb keeps only in-frame clones here, not all; method: immunoSEQ multiplex PCR. The table lists tens of thousands of clones, about 90% of them singletons. The V and J ends lost 7 bases and 0 bases respectively, with 13 bases between them. The CDR3 contains 14 residues. Germline V CDR1 and CDR2: MNHEY, SVGAGI. Described time point: cycle 4 day 1 (C4D1), after six to seven weeks of nivolumab. Relapses following autologous stem cell transplantation were seen in all patients, with brentuximab vedotin exposure varying. This clonotype was sampled from a human donor with classical Hodgkin lymphoma. The V call is TRBV6-5, the J call TRBJ2-7; TRBD2 might be the D (5 bases). The sample in question was peripheral blood mononuclear cells (PBMCs), obtained before the fourth cycle of nivolumab. The CDR3 DNA sequence: TGTGCCAGCACTCCCCGGAGGAGCTCCTACGAGCAGTACTTC. This codes for CASTPRRSSYEQYF.